This T cell receptor (beta chain) comes out of a study of T cells in Graves' hyperthyroidism and ophthalmopathy. Findings and limits, study-wide: The model foresaw ophthalmopathy a median about 6.5 months prior to onset.

Exclusion of patients followed from uncontrolled infection, other autoimmune disease, pregnancy or lactation. V lost 6 bases and J 6 bases, leaving 12 bases between the germline ends. CDR1 is MNHEY, CDR2 SMNVEV, per germline (reference sequence). The CDR3 has 13 amino acids. There are many counts of this clonotype. The antigen is undetermined. TCR beta CDR3 regions were amplified from RNA transcripts. The primer set for the first-round RT-PCR of the TCR CDR3 was HTBI. Each CDR3 protein gets one entry after TCRdb re-called the multiplex PCR reads with MiXCR. The data contain around 350,000 distinct CDR3 sequences, about 13% of them singletons.

Specimen: blood. The chain is built from TRBV27 and TRBJ2-1, with a possible D match to TRBD2 (5 bases). This sequence was found in a woman in her late teens or twenties with Graves' hyperthyroidism. CDR3 sequence: CASSREFGNEQFF. DNA for the CDR3: TGTGCCAGCAGCCGGGAATTTGGCAATGAGCAGTTCTTC.